The 29 T cell receptor beta chains in this list originate from one sample, sequenced in a study of shared clonotypes between healthy human individuals. CD45RO negativity and positive selection for CCR7 defined naive CD8 cells, a population that excluded terminally differentiated effector memory CD45RA+ cells. Data came from immunoSEQ multiplex PCR; TCRdb stores just in-frame clones and leaves some out. The sample consists of over 2 million clones, about 95% of them appearing once. Source material: naive CD8+ T cells sorted from blood. These receptors came from a man younger than 35 in good health.

The chain joins TRBV6-1 to TRBJ2-1; TRBD2 matches 11 bases. J gave up 2 bases and V 2 bases, and 5 bases lay outside the gene matches. This CDR3 has 17 amino acids. Per germline, CDR1 MNHNS and CDR2 SASEGT. The CDR3 region has the DNA TGTGCCAGCAGTGAAAATGTAGCGGGGGGGCCCTACAATGAGCAGTTCTTC. It translates to CASSENVAGGPYNEQFF.

As DNA, the CDR3 is TGCGCCAGCAGCCAAATAGGGCAGGGGCCTTACGAGCAGTACTTC. Translated, it gives CASSQIGQGPYEQYF. The gene calls are TRBV4-1 and TRBJ2-7; perhaps TRBD1 as D (6 bases). The CDR3 runs 15 residues. Trimming removed 2 bases at V and 4 bases at J, with 15 bases between. The V gene's germline CDR1 is MGHRA and CDR2 YSYEKL.

This clone was detected only once. The chain couples TRBV6-5 to TRBJ1-1, with D hard to call. V was cut by 6 bases and J by 4 bases, with 15 bases left in between. This CDR3 has 14 residues. Germline lookup yields CDR1 MNHEY and CDR2 SVGAGI. CDR3 DNA: TGTGCCAGCAGCGCGGGGAGCGGGGTCACTGAAGCTTTCTTT. Its translation: CASSAGSGVTEAFF.

V usage is TRBV6-1 and J usage is TRBJ1-1, with 7 bases identical to TRBD1. This CDR3 is 12 amino acids long. Germline trimming cut 8 bases from V and 5 bases from J; bases unmatched to any gene: 5. CDR1 MNHNS and CDR2 SASEGT come from the germline V gene. The CDR3: CASASGGTEAFF. Here the CDR3 DNA reads TGTGCCAGCGCCTCAGGGGGGACTGAAGCTTTCTTT.

The chain uses TRBV6-1 and TRBJ2-7; D unclear. The CDR3 runs 14 residues. The germline V gene has CDR1 MNHNS and CDR2 SASEGT. Trimming took off 2 bases at V and 1 base at J, with 9 bases between the two ends. CDR3 residues: CASSESTVSYEQYF. In DNA, the CDR3 is TGTGCCAGCAGTGAAAGTACCGTTTCCTACGAGCAGTACTTC.

V is TRBV2 and J is TRBJ1-5, with 9 nucleotides matching TRBD1. The CDR3 is 15 residues long. The germline V gene encodes CDR1 SNHLY and CDR2 FYNNEI. J gave up 3 bases and V 4 bases, and 4 bases lay outside the gene matches. CDR3: CASSGGQGVNQPQHF. Written as DNA, the CDR3 is TGTGCCAGCAGTGGGGGACAGGGAGTCAATCAGCCCCAGCATTTT.

J is TRBJ2-7 and V is TRBV7-8, with D possibly being TRBD2 (5 bases). This CDR3 contains 14 residues. Germline values: CDR1 SGHVS, CDR2 FQNEAQ. Trimming pared 7 bases from V and 0 bases from J, leaving 13 bases between. The CDR3 nucleotides read TGTGCCAGCACCCCACTAGTAGGCTCCTACGAGCAGTACTTC. This codes for CASTPLVGSYEQYF.

The chain links TRBV4-1 to TRBJ1-5, with no clear D. This CDR3 spans 15 amino acids. Trimming took 1 base from V and 0 from J, leaving 7 bases between them. From germline, CDR1 is MGHRA and CDR2 YSYEKL. CDR3 sequence reads: CASSQVGDSNQPQHF. CDR3 sequence (DNA): TGCGCCAGCAGCCAAGTGGGAGATAGCAATCAGCCCCAGCATTTT.

V usage is TRBV5-1 and J usage is TRBJ2-7; D gene uncertain. Trimming took off 0 bases at V and 6 bases at J, with 16 bases between the two ends. The CDR3 is 15 amino acids. The V gene's germline CDR1 is SGHRS and CDR2 YFSETQ. The CDR3 loop is CASSLVWDGNGEQYF. The CDR3 DNA reads as TGCGCCAGCAGCTTGGTTTGGGATGGGAACGGCGAGCAGTACTTC.

This clone was observed a few times. The CDR3 DNA follows: TGTGCCAGCAGGGATACAGGGTCCTACGAGCAGTACTTC. Its translation: CASRDTGSYEQYF. The J gene is TRBJ2-7, the V gene TRBV11-2; perhaps TRBD1 as D (6 bases). CDR1 is SGHAT, CDR2 FQNNGV, per germline. Trimming took 6 bases from V and 1 from J, leaving 10 bases between them. The CDR3 contains 13 residues.

V usage is TRBV27 and J usage is TRBJ2-1; D uncertain. Germline values: CDR1 MNHEY, CDR2 SMNVEV (reference sequence). The CDR3 is made up of 15 amino acids. V was trimmed by 5 bases and J by 0 bases, leaving 11 bases between them. The CDR3 DNA reads TGTGCCAGCAGTCAAGACGTAGCCTCCTACAATGAGCAGTTCTTC. Protein: CASSQDVASYNEQFF.

Here the CDR3 DNA reads TGTGCCAGCAGTTCCGTCCGGGGGGCCGAGCAGTACTTC. It codes for CASSSVRGAEQYF. V usage is TRBV27 and J usage is TRBJ2-7, with a possible D match to TRBD2 (7 bases). The V gene's germline CDR1 is MNHEY and CDR2 SMNVEV (reference sequence). Trimming stripped 4 bases from V and 6 bases from J, with 13 bases between. The CDR3 has 13 residues.

The table lists this clone with a count of one. The V gene is TRBV7-9, the J gene TRBJ1-4; D is unresolved. The CDR3 covers 12 residues. The germline V and J ends were trimmed by 4 bases and 4 bases, with 4 bases remaining between them. The V gene's germline CDR1 is SEHNR and CDR2 FQNEAQ (reference sequence). Here the CDR3 reads CASSSDNEKLFF. Here the CDR3 DNA reads TGTGCCAGCAGCTCTGATAATGAAAAACTGTTTTTT. Filled out from reference TRBV7-9 and TRBJ1-4, the complete variable domain reads DTGVSQNPRHKITKRGQNVTFRCDPISEHNRLYWYRQTLGQGPEFLTYFQNEAQLEKSRLLSDRFSAERPKGSFSTLEIQRTEQGDSAMYLCASSSDNEKLFFGSGTQLSVL.

The V gene is TRBV27, the J gene TRBJ2-3, with 12 positions matching TRBD2. The V gene end was trimmed by 7 bases and the J gene end by 4 bases; junction bases not matched to a gene: 6. The CDR3 runs to 15 residues. Germline lookup yields CDR1 MNHEY and CDR2 SMNVEV (reference sequence). DNA of the CDR3: TGTGCCAGCAAATTACTAGCGGGAGGATCAGATACGCAGTATTTT. This translates into CASKLLAGGSDTQYF.

This sequence joins TRBV7-9 and TRBJ2-3; D might be TRBD2 (5 bases). Germline loops: CDR1 SEHNR, CDR2 FQNEAQ (reference sequence). Trimming left V 0 bases short and J 5 bases short, with 9 bases between. The CDR3 spans 14 residues. The CDR3 loop is CASSLARDLDTQYF. In DNA, the CDR3 is TGTGCCAGCAGCTTAGCTCGGGATTTAGATACGCAGTATTTT.

The genes are TRBV9 and TRBJ2-5, with 8 bases identical to TRBD1. V gave up 3 bases and J gave up 0 bases; unmatched junction bases: 4. The V gene's germline CDR1 is SGDLS and CDR2 YYNGEE. The CDR3 consists of 15 residues. Written as DNA, the CDR3 is TGTGCCAGCAGCGGAGGACAGGGTAACCAAGAGACCCAGTACTTC. This encodes CASSGGQGNQETQYF. The whole variable domain, remainder taken from reference TRBV9 and TRBJ2-5, is DSGVTQTPKHLITATGQRVTLRCSPRSGDLSVYWYQQSLDQGLQFLIQYYNGEERAKGNILERFSAQQFPDLHSELNLSSLELGDSALYFCASSGGQGNQETQYFGPGTRLLVL.

This clone was counted a single time. This sequence joins TRBV7-9 and TRBJ1-3; D perhaps matches TRBD1 (6 bases). The ends were cut back, 4 bases at V and 5 bases at J, with 18 bases in the middle. Germline V CDR1 and CDR2: SEHNR, FQNEAQ (reference sequence). The CDR3 consists of 16 residues. The DNA for the CDR3 is TGTGCCAGCAGCTCCGCCGGTTGGGACATCCGAAACACCATATATTTT. Encoded protein: CASSSAGWDIRNTIYF.

The V and J genes are TRBV7-9 and TRBJ1-1, with D tentatively TRBD1 (5 bases). Trimming cost V 3 bases and J 6 bases, with 8 bases left between them. The V gene's germline CDR1 is SEHNR and CDR2 FQNEAQ (reference sequence). The CDR3 extends over 12 amino acids. The CDR3 DNA sequence: TGTGCCAGCAGCTTCCGGGGGGCTGAAGCTTTCTTT. Protein: CASSFRGAEAFF.

The chain has TRBV19 and TRBJ2-5, with D unresolved. Trimming left V 4 bases short and J 5 bases short, with 8 bases between. This CDR3 has 12 amino acids. Germline V gene lookup returns CDR1 LNHDA and CDR2 SQIVND (reference sequence). CDR3 amino acids: CASSTGPETQYF. CDR3 nucleotides: TGTGCCAGTAGTACCGGGCCGGAGACCCAGTACTTC.

This CDR3 reads CASSLSYNEQFF. The DNA for the CDR3 is TGTGCCAGCAGCCTCTCCTACAATGAGCAGTTCTTC. The chain joins TRBV11-2 to TRBJ2-1; D gene ambiguous. The length of the CDR3 is 12 residues. The V end was cut by 5 bases, the J end by 0 bases, with 2 bases between. Germline assignment: CDR1 SGHAT and CDR2 FQNNGV.

J is TRBJ1-5 and V is TRBV28; D unclear. CDR1 and CDR2 from the germline V gene are MDHEN and SYDVKM. The CDR3 loop spans 18 amino acids. Trimming took off 5 bases at V and 0 bases at J, with 20 bases between the two ends. The CDR3 loop reads CASSLWTSGVYSNQPQHF. The CDR3 nucleotides read TGTGCCAGCAGTCTGTGGACTTCTGGGGTTTATAGCAATCAGCCCCAGCATTTT.

The genes are TRBV6-5 and TRBJ2-7; D possibly corresponds to TRBD2 (6 bases). The V gene's germline CDR1 is MNHEY and CDR2 SVGAGI. The CDR3 totals 15 residues. The ends were cut back, 6 bases at V and 9 bases at J, with 24 bases in the middle. The CDR3 spells CASSPLEGPSIGQYF. In DNA form, the CDR3 reads TGTGCCAGCAGCCCCCTGGAGGGACCGAGTATCGGGCAGTACTTC.

This rearrangement joins TRBV7-2 to TRBJ2-7; D is undetermined. Trimming cost V 1 base and J 7 bases, with 14 bases left between them. CDR1 is SGHTA, CDR2 FQGNSA, per germline. The CDR3 loop spans 14 amino acids. The CDR3 coding sequence is TGTGCCAGCAGCTTAGACCCCGCGGAGAGGGAGCAGTACTTC. It specifies CASSLDPAEREQYF.

The chain links TRBV4-3 to TRBJ2-7; TRBD2 matches 10 bases. V was pared by 5 bases and J by 3 bases, with 10 bases of the junction left unmatched. CDR3 length: 16 amino acids. Germline V gene data show CDR1 as LGHNA and CDR2 as YSLEER. The CDR3 DNA follows: TGCGCCAGCAGCTACGGGACTAGCGCAGAACACTACGAGCAGTACTTC. Protein: CASSYGTSAEHYEQYF.

The chain employs TRBV7-8 and TRBJ2-2, with TRBD1 identical over 9 bases. Germline V gene sequence: CDR1 SGHVS, CDR2 FQNEAQ. The CDR3 has 16 amino acids. Unmatched junction bases numbered 9, after V lost 5 bases and J lost 5 bases. This CDR3 is CASSTPQGARTGELFF. In DNA, the CDR3 is TGTGCCAGCAGCACCCCACAGGGGGCGAGGACCGGGGAGCTGTTTTTT.

This clone was counted at least ten times. The chain combines TRBV27 with TRBJ1-1; D is uncertain. This CDR3 comprises 16 residues. Germline V gene lookup returns CDR1 MNHEY and CDR2 SMNVEV (reference sequence). The V end lost 5 bases, the J end lost 0 bases, and 16 bases lay between the germline ends. CDR3 sequence reads: CASSPRTVQMNTEAFF. CDR3 DNA: TGTGCCAGCAGTCCCCGGACGGTACAAATGAACACTGAAGCTTTCTTT.

V gene TRBV25-1 combines with J gene TRBJ2-1, with D maybe TRBD2 (5 bases). The V end was cut by 4 bases, the J end by 10 bases, with 11 bases between. Germline V CDR1 and CDR2: MGHDK, SYGVNS. The CDR3 has 12 amino acids. The CDR3: CASSGGLLEQFF. The CDR3 DNA sequence: TGTGCCAGCAGTGGCGGGTTGCTCGAGCAGTTCTTC. Full variable domain (missing parts from reference TRBV25-1 and TRBJ2-1): EADIYQTPRYLVIGTGKKITLECSQTMGHDKMYWYQQDPGMELHLIHYSYGVNSTEKGDLSSESTVSRIRTEHFPLTLESARPSHTSQYLCASSGGLLEQFFGPGTRLTVL.

In DNA, the CDR3 is TGTGCCAGCAGCACCGGACCTTACGAGCAGTACTTC. It translates to CASSTGPYEQYF. The rearrangement uses TRBV11-1 and TRBJ2-7; no clear D gene. V lost 5 bases to trimming and J lost 4 bases, with 9 bases between them. This CDR3 has 12 residues. Germline assignment: CDR1 SGHAT and CDR2 FQDESV (reference sequence). Together with reference TRBV11-1 and TRBJ2-7, the CDR3 gives the full variable domain: EAEVAQSPRYKITEKSQAVAFWCDPISGHATLYWYRQILGQGPELLVQFQDESVVDDSQLPKDRFSAERLKGVDSTLKIQPAELGDSAMYLCASSTGPYEQYFGPGTRLTVT.

The rearrangement joins TRBV4-1 to TRBJ1-2; D is perhaps TRBD1 (5 bases). V shed 0 bases and J shed 0 bases, with 11 bases lying between them. The CDR3 runs 16 residues. Germline loops: CDR1 MGHRA, CDR2 YSYEKL. CDR3 residues: CASSQESGKANYGYTF. The CDR3 nucleotides are TGCGCCAGCAGCCAAGAATCAGGGAAGGCTAACTATGGCTACACCTTC.